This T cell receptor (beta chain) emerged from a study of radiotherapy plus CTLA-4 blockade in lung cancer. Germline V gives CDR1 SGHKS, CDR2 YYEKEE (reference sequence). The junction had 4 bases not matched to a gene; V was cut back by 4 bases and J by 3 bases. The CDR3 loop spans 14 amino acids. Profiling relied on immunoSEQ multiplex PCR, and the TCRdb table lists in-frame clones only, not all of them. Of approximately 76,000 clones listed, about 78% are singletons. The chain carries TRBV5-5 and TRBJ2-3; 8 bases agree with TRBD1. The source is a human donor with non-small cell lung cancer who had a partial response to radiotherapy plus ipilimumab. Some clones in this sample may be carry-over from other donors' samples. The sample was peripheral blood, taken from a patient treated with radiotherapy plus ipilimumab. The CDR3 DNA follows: TGTGCCAGCAGCCAATGGACAGGGACAGATACGCAGTATTTT. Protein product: CASSQWTGTDTQYF. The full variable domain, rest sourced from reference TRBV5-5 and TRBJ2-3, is DAGVTQSPTHLIKTRGQQVTLRCSPISGHKSVSWYQQVLGQGPQFIFQYYEKEERGRGNFPDRFSARQFPNYSSELNVNALLLGDSALYLCASSQWTGTDTQYFGPGTRLTVL.